Below, 27 T cell receptor beta chains from the same sample are listed, as sequenced in a study of a mutant IDH1 vaccine in newly diagnosed glioma. The sample's time point: baseline, week 1 (first vaccination visit). The treatment was: pre-vaccination baseline after standard-of-care therapy. TCRdb's table, derived via immunoSEQ multiplex PCR, lists solely in-frame clones and lacks some. This table holds 60,000 to 75,000 clones, around 88% found once. The sample consisted of peripheral blood mononuclear cells (PBMCs), taken from a glioma patient treated with radiotherapy, temozolomide or both. These receptors originate from a woman between 18 and 29 years old with glioma. Some clones in this sample may be carry-over from other donors' samples.

The chain is built from TRBV28 and TRBJ1-1, with 8 bases matching TRBD1. The V and J ends lost 2 bases and 10 bases, in that order; junction bases with no gene match: 9. CDR1 is MDHEN, CDR2 SYDVKM, per germline. The CDR3 is made up of 14 amino acids. The CDR3 nucleotides are TGTGCCAGCAGTTTAACGGACAGGGCCGGGGGAGCTTTCTTT. Encoded protein: CASSLTDRAGGAFF.

The chain couples TRBV5-1 to TRBJ2-1; 10 positions agree with TRBD2. The germline V gene has CDR1 SGHRS and CDR2 YFSETQ. The CDR3 runs 15 residues. J gave up 9 bases and V 3 bases, and 9 bases lay outside the gene matches. CDR3 loop: CASSSGLAILGEQFF. The CDR3 DNA is TGCGCCAGCAGCTCGGGACTAGCGATTTTGGGTGAGCAGTTCTTC.

This CDR3 reads CASSISGIRQETQYF. Written as DNA, the CDR3 is TGTGCCAGTAGTATTAGCGGTATTCGACAAGAGACCCAGTACTTC. This sequence joins TRBV19 and TRBJ2-5, with D tentatively TRBD2 (6 bases). Germline CDR1 LNHDA, CDR2 SQIVND (reference sequence). This CDR3 contains 15 residues. Trimming shortened V by 3 bases and J by 2 bases, and 13 bases separated the two germline ends.

J is TRBJ2-5 and V is TRBV5-1; 9 nucleotides line up with TRBD2. V was pared by 0 bases and J by 5 bases, with 8 bases of the junction left unmatched. Germline V gene lookup returns CDR1 SGHRS and CDR2 YFSETQ. This CDR3 is 16 amino acids long. The CDR3: CASSLEAGGLWETQYF. The CDR3 DNA follows: TGCGCCAGCAGCTTGGAGGCGGGGGGGCTTTGGGAGACCCAGTACTTC.

This clone appeared a single time. This chain joins TRBV18 and TRBJ2-3; D is perhaps TRBD1 (6 bases). In germline, CDR1 is KGHSH, CDR2 LQKENI. The CDR3 extends over 15 amino acids. Trimming stripped 3 bases from V and 2 bases from J, with 12 bases between. CDR3 region: CASSPGQGYTDTQYF. CDR3 nucleotides: TGTGCCAGCTCACCTGGCCAGGGGTACACAGATACGCAGTATTTT.

The chain combines TRBV6-5 with TRBJ2-7; D possibly uses TRBD1 or TRBD2 (5 bases each). The CDR3 consists of 14 residues. Germline-derived CDR1 and CDR2 are MNHEY and SVGAGI. V lost 0 bases, J lost 2 bases, and 8 bases lay in between. This chain's CDR3 is CASSYSGAAYEQYF. Here the CDR3 DNA reads TGTGCCAGCAGTTACTCCGGGGCCGCCTACGAGCAGTACTTC.

This sequence joins TRBV11-3 and TRBJ2-7; D not resolved. CDR3 length: 13 residues. Trimming shortened V by 1 base and J by 3 bases, and 7 bases separated the two germline ends. Germline V gene lookup returns CDR1 SGHNT and CDR2 YENEEA. The CDR3 protein is CASSLVDGYEQYF. The CDR3 DNA reads TGTGCCAGCAGCTTAGTAGACGGCTACGAGCAGTACTTC.

V is TRBV21-1 and J is TRBJ2-7; the table's D call, TRBD2, was not checked against the DNA. TRBV21-1 is flagged as a pseudogene. The CDR3 totals 20 residues. CDR3 bases: TGTGCCAGCAGCAAACCCCACTCTAGCGGGAGAGTGAGGCCCTCCTACGAGCAGTACTTC. Residues: CASSKPHSSGRVRPSYEQYF.

J is TRBJ1-1 and V is TRBV7-2; no firm D call. CDR1 is SGHTA, CDR2 FQGNSA, per germline. This CDR3 region has 13 residues. Trimming stripped 5 bases from V and 6 bases from J, with 13 bases between. The CDR3 DNA reads TGTGCCAGCAGCCCTACGCCGGCGGCTGAAGCTTTCTTT. Translating it yields CASSPTPAAEAFF.

The chain combines TRBV5-4 with TRBJ2-1, with a weak D call TRBD2 (6 bases). This CDR3 has 16 residues. CDR1 is SGHNT, CDR2 YYREEE, per germline (reference sequence). V lost 4 bases and J lost 2, with 16 bases in between. The CDR3 here is CASSPGTRGAYNEQFF. The CDR3 DNA follows: TGTGCCAGCAGCCCGGGGACTCGCGGCGCCTACAATGAGCAGTTCTTC.

This sequence joins TRBV7-9 and TRBJ1-5, with 9 nucleotides matching TRBD1. Germline V CDR1 and CDR2: SEHNR, FQNEAQ (reference sequence). This CDR3 spans 19 amino acids. J was trimmed by 0 bases and V by 4 bases; bases with no gene match: 13. The CDR3 protein is CASSSGPGQGVYSNQPQHF. CDR3 sequence (DNA): TGTGCCAGCAGCTCAGGGCCGGGACAGGGCGTCTATAGCAATCAGCCCCAGCATTTT.

The chain uses TRBV4-3 and TRBJ1-2; D unclear. The CDR3 spans 15 residues. V was trimmed by 1 base and J by 0 bases, leaving 9 bases between them. Looked up from germline, CDR1 is LGHNA and CDR2 is YSLEER. CDR3 nucleotide sequence: TGCGCCAGCAGCCAAGTGGGCAATACTAACTATGGCTACACCTTC. This sequence encodes CASSQVGNTNYGYTF.

The chain carries TRBV27 and TRBJ2-2; the match to TRBD1 covers 8 bases. CDR1 and CDR2 from the germline V gene are MNHEY and SMNVEV (reference sequence). The length of the CDR3 is 14 residues. The ends lost 9 bases at V and 1 base at J; junction bases unmatched: 4. Here the CDR3 reads CASRTGMNTGELFF. The CDR3 nucleotides read TGTGCCAGTCGGACAGGGATGAACACCGGGGAGCTGTTTTTT.

This clone was picked up one time. The J gene is TRBJ1-2, the V gene TRBV5-6; D not resolved. CDR1 is SGHDT and CDR2 is YYEEEE in the germline V gene. V shed 4 bases and J shed 4 bases, with 8 bases lying between them. This CDR3 region has 12 residues. The CDR3: CASSPRFYGYTF. In DNA form, the CDR3 reads TGTGCCAGCAGCCCCAGGTTCTATGGCTACACCTTC.

V is TRBV7-2 and J is TRBJ2-7, with D possibly matching TRBD2 (6 bases). The germline gives CDR1 SGHTA, CDR2 FQGNSA. This CDR3 spans 15 amino acids. The V and J ends lost 5 bases and 3 bases respectively, with 17 bases between them. CDR3 sequence (DNA): TGTGCCAGCAGCCTCCGGGTGTACGGGAGCTACGAGCAGTACTTC. It codes for CASSLRVYGSYEQYF.

The chain combines TRBV5-1 with TRBJ2-7; TRBD1 agrees at 7 bases. The germline V gene has CDR1 SGHRS and CDR2 YFSETQ. The J segment lost 2 bases and the V segment lost 0 bases, leaving 5 bases of the junction unmatched. There are 15 residues in the CDR3. CDR3 protein: CASSLAGTAAYEQYF. The DNA for the CDR3 is TGCGCCAGCAGCTTGGCCGGGACAGCAGCCTACGAGCAGTACTTC.

This rearrangement joins TRBV29-1 to TRBJ1-1; D is unresolved. V was pared by 6 bases and J by 1 base, with 15 bases between. The CDR3 loop spans 14 amino acids. Germline lookup yields CDR1 SQVTM and CDR2 ANQGSEA. The CDR3 sequence is CSVRGRHSNTEAFF. In DNA, the CDR3 is TGCAGCGTAAGAGGTCGACATTCGAACACTGAAGCTTTCTTT.

The V gene is TRBV5-5, the J gene TRBJ2-2, with 7 positions matching TRBD2. V was clipped by 1 base and J by 6 bases; unmatched bases: 3. Germline loops: CDR1 SGHKS, CDR2 YYEKEE (reference sequence). CDR3 length: 14 amino acids. Written as DNA, the CDR3 is TGTGCCAGCAGCTTGCCGGGAGGCGCCGGGGAGCTGTTTTTT. This translates into CASSLPGGAGELFF.

The chain employs TRBV19 and TRBJ2-1; 12 positions match TRBD2. The CDR3 sequence is 14 residues long. The trim removed 6 bases at V and 9 bases at J, leaving 6 bases unmatched. Germline assignment: CDR1 LNHDA and CDR2 SQIVND (reference sequence). The CDR3 DNA sequence: TGTGCCAGTAGGCTTCTAGCGGGGGGGCCTGAGCAGTTCTTC. Residues: CASRLLAGGPEQFF.

The chain carries TRBV6-5 and TRBJ1-1; D gene ambiguous. The germline V and J ends were trimmed by 5 bases and 7 bases, with 11 bases remaining between them. The CDR3 consists of 12 residues. Looked up from germline, CDR1 is MNHEY and CDR2 is SVGAGI. CDR3 sequence (DNA): TGTGCCAGCAGTAGAGGCGCCCGTGAAGCTTTCTTT. Its protein is CASSRGAREAFF.

The V gene is TRBV27, the J gene TRBJ1-2; a weak D match, TRBD1 (5 bases). V was pared by 3 bases and J by 8 bases, with 13 bases between. This CDR3 has 13 amino acids. Germline lookup yields CDR1 MNHEY and CDR2 SMNVEV (reference sequence). The CDR3 here is CASSFRDEGGYTF. In nucleotides, the CDR3 is TGTGCCAGCAGTTTCCGGGACGAAGGAGGCTACACCTTC.

V usage is TRBV6-6 and J usage is TRBJ1-2; D is unresolved. The CDR3 runs to 12 residues. Germline CDR1 MNHNY, CDR2 SVGAGI (reference sequence). The V gene lost 7 bases and the J gene lost 2 bases, with 8 bases spanning the gap. CDR3 residues: CASTSTNYGYTF. DNA of the CDR3: TGTGCCAGCACCTCAACCAACTATGGCTACACCTTC.

The chain carries TRBV6-5 and TRBJ2-7, with D tentatively TRBD1 (5 bases). Germline V gene lookup returns CDR1 MNHEY and CDR2 SVGAGI. CDR3 size: 12 residues. V dropped 8 bases and J dropped 0 bases, with 8 bases sitting between them. CDR3 region: CASGRDSYEQYF. The DNA for the CDR3 is TGTGCCAGCGGCAGGGACTCCTACGAGCAGTACTTC.

J is TRBJ2-1 and V is TRBV18; D may be TRBD1 (5 bases). Per the germline V gene, CDR1 is KGHSH and CDR2 is LQKENI. Trimming took off 2 bases at V and 2 bases at J, with 10 bases between the two ends. The CDR3 spans 15 residues. CDR3 sequence (DNA): TGTGCCAGCTCACCATTGCTAGGGGCCTACAATGAGCAGTTCTTC. It codes for CASSPLLGAYNEQFF.

The rearrangement links TRBV19 to TRBJ1-3; D not resolved. The CDR3 is 14 amino acids. Trimming pared 6 bases from V and 0 bases from J, leaving 9 bases between. In germline, CDR1 is LNHDA, CDR2 SQIVND (reference sequence). For the CDR3, the DNA is TGTGCCAGTAGGGACCGATTCTCTGGAAACACCATATATTTT. Translating it yields CASRDRFSGNTIYF.

The chain joins TRBV21-1 to TRBJ2-7. TRBV21-1 is tagged as a pseudogene. The CDR3 spans 14 residues. This CDR3 reads CASSKVGALYEQYF. In nucleotides, the CDR3 is TGTGCCAGCAGCAAAGTGGGTGCCCTCTACGAGCAGTACTTC.

For the CDR3, the DNA is TGTGCCAGCAGCTTACGGGGGGACACTGAAGCTTTCTTT. Protein sequence: CASSLRGDTEAFF. This chain joins TRBV7-8 and TRBJ1-1; D is possibly TRBD1 (5 bases). Germline values: CDR1 SGHVS, CDR2 FQNEAQ. This CDR3 has 13 residues. Trimming pared 2 bases from V and 3 bases from J, leaving 7 bases between.